These 7 T cell receptor beta chains share one sample of origin, sequenced in a study of T cells in Graves' hyperthyroidism and ophthalmopathy. The source material, RNA transcripts, was used to amplify TCR beta CDR3 regions. Using the HTBI primer set, a first-round RT-PCR was run on the TCR CDR3. TCRdb itself ran the multiplex PCR reads through MiXCR, one entry per CDR3 protein. The data contain more than 350,000 distinct CDR3 sequences, roughly 15% of them seen just once; the ten biggest clones take up roughly a fifth. Sequencing used blood. Every receptor here comes from a woman aged 55-70 years with Graves' ophthalmopathy.

This clonotype was seen ten or more times. This rearrangement joins TRBV18 to TRBJ2-2; TRBD1 might be the D (7 bases). CDR3 size: 14 residues. With 8 bases removed from V and 0 bases from J, the gap between germline ends came to 10 bases. Germline V gene data show CDR1 as KGHSH and CDR2 as LQKENI. In DNA, the CDR3 is TGTGCCAGCGCGGGACAGCCGAACACCGGGGAGCTGTTTTTT. Translation gives CASAGQPNTGELFF. Full variable domain (outside the CDR3, taken from reference TRBV18 and TRBJ2-2): NAGVMQNPRHLVRRRGQEARLRCSPMKGHSHVYWYRQLPEEGLKFMVYLQKENIIDESGMPKERFSAEFPKEGPSILRIQQVVRGDSAAYFCASAGQPNTGELFFGEGSRLTVL.

This clonotype appeared many times. The chain joins TRBV3-1 to TRBJ2-7, with D tentatively TRBD1 or TRBD2 (5 bases each). The ends were cut back, 0 bases at V and 0 bases at J, with 12 bases in the middle. Germline values: CDR1 LGHDT, CDR2 YNNKEL (reference sequence). The CDR3 covers 16 residues. The CDR3 is CASSQDWSGSSYEQYF. In DNA form, the CDR3 reads TGTGCCAGCAGCCAAGATTGGTCAGGGAGCTCCTACGAGCAGTACTTC.

This chain's CDR3 is CASSYLAGGPHEQFF. The DNA of the CDR3 is TGCGCCAGCAGCTACCTGGCGGGAGGTCCCCATGAGCAGTTCTTC. The V call is TRBV5-1, the J call TRBJ2-1, with 8 bases that match TRBD2. J lost 8 bases, V lost 3 bases, and 10 bases had no gene match. CDR3 length: 15 amino acids. The V gene's germline CDR1 is SGHRS and CDR2 YFSETQ.

This clonotype was counted many times. This rearrangement joins TRBV19 to TRBJ2-7; D may match TRBD1 or TRBD2 (6 bases each). CDR3 length: 16 amino acids. The germline gives CDR1 LNHDA, CDR2 SQIVND (reference sequence). V lost 5 bases and J 2 bases, leaving 19 bases between the germline ends. DNA for the CDR3: TGTGCCAGTAGTCGTCCCGGGGGCGGGAAGACCTACGAGCAGTACTTC. As protein: CASSRPGGGKTYEQYF.

The gene calls are TRBV5-1 and TRBJ2-1; D may match TRBD1 or TRBD2 (6 bases each). This CDR3 is built from 14 residues. The V and J ends lost 7 bases and 6 bases respectively, with 17 bases between them. Germline CDR1 is SGHRS and CDR2 is YFSETQ. DNA of the CDR3: TGCGCCAGCGCGCCCGGGGGCGCTGGCAATGAGCAGTTCTTC. It codes for CASAPGGAGNEQFF. The full variable domain, in which reference TRBV5-1 and TRBJ2-1 provide the parts outside the CDR3, is KAGVTQTPRYLIKTRGQQVTLSCSPISGHRSVSWYQQTPGQGLQFLFEYFSETQRNKGNFPGRFSGRQFSNSRSEMNVSTLELGDSALYLCASAPGGAGNEQFFGPGTRLTVL.

This clonotype was seen at least ten times. The chain links TRBV11-2 to TRBJ1-6, with a possible D match to TRBD1 (5 bases). Between the trimmed V and J ends, which lost 5 bases and 7 bases, there was a span of 21 bases. Germline CDR1 and CDR2: SGHAT and FQNNGV. This CDR3 contains 17 residues. The CDR3, as DNA: TGTGCCAGCAGCCTCCTGGGGCAGACGAGAAGGAATTCACCCCTCCACTTT. Amino acid sequence: CASSLLGQTRRNSPLHF.

This clonotype was counted at least ten times. The V and J genes are TRBV3-1 and TRBJ2-1; 7 nucleotides line up with TRBD2. The CDR3 is made up of 14 amino acids. V shed 6 bases, J shed 1 base, and the junction held 3 bases outside the gene matches. CDR1 and CDR2 from the germline V gene are LGHDT and YNNKEL (reference sequence). This CDR3 is CASRSSGSYNEQFF. CDR3 nucleotide sequence: TGTGCCAGCAGATCTAGCGGATCCTACAATGAGCAGTTCTTC.